This T cell receptor (beta chain) comes out of a study of shared clonotypes between healthy human individuals. Findings and caveats of the study: Some naive CD4 clonotypes, roughly 5%, turned up in common across several donors. Collection of samples was limited to blood; tissue repertoires likely differ.

With regard to this clone: What it binds is unknown. The same CDR3 can be traced to other DNA sequences in this sample.

V shed 2 bases and J 2 bases; nucleotides not matched to a gene: 2. The CDR3 loop spans 15 amino acids. CDR1 is KGHSH, CDR2 LQKENI, per germline. Deep-level settings were used for running the assay. The repertoire was sequenced with immunoSEQ multiplex PCR; TCRdb's copy has only in-frame clones and lacks some. The sample carries a few million clones, approximately 96% recorded once. Material for sequencing was naive CD4+ T cells sorted from blood. Subset here: CD45RA+ positively selected. The sequence derives from a man younger than 35 in good health. The chain joins TRBV18 to TRBJ1-3; 8 nucleotides match TRBD1. CDR3 amino acids: CASSPGQGPGNTIYF. The CDR3 DNA follows: TGTGCCAGCTCACCAGGACAGGGCCCTGGAAACACCATATATTTT.